This T cell receptor (beta chain) came from a study of technical replicates of blood from a few donors. The V gene's germline CDR1 is SEHNR and CDR2 FQNEAQ (reference sequence). Unmatched junction bases numbered 6, after V lost 5 bases and J lost 0 bases. CDR3 length: 15 residues. Sequencing used immunoSEQ multiplex PCR; TCRdb keeps in-frame clones, though not all of them. Among fewer than 100,000 clones, approximately 94% were seen once, and the ten largest hold about 0.21%. The chain links TRBV7-9 to TRBJ1-1, with 7 nucleotides matching TRBD1. This sequence originates from a human donor in good health. Sequencing was performed on T cells isolated from PBMCs. CDR3 sequence (DNA): TGTGCCAGCAGCCGACAGGGTGGGGTGAACACTGAAGCTTTCTTT. Its translation is CASSRQGGVNTEAFF.